The entry that follows covers one T cell receptor (beta chain) sequence. Its antigen is unknown. The sample originates from a study of cytomegalovirus exposure and HLA in healthy donors (dated by TCRdb to about 2017). Looking at the study overall: An earlier analysis of about 530 of the donors reported under 300 Gb of sequence data and 95 million to 120 million unique TCR beta sequences obtained from around 170 million T cells. About 280 gigabases of sequencing data and tens of millions of unique TCR sequences made up an early release that covered under 750 HLA-typed donors. The genetic ancestry cluster associated with self-reported Caucasian donors included about 84% of the roughly 400 genotyped donors. The study aimed to test whether cataloging public T cell receptors could reveal signatures of past pathogen exposure. The study profiled the T cell repertoires of 666 subjects by immunosequencing and related them to cytomegalovirus serostatus. In addition to the first cohort of roughly 700 subjects, a separate validation cohort of over 90 different subjects was used. High-throughput TCR immunosequencing, statistical association of individual TCRs with disease status, and machine learning were combined to predict cytomegalovirus infection status. A later analysis re-examined previously published TCR beta repertoires from just over 650 donors and added high-resolution HLA genotyping to investigate patterns of TCR occurrence. In the later analysis, no new phenotypic data were used to find candidate immune exposures; instead, reliance was placed on TCR beta sequences and their occurrence across donors. To decide whether each TCR beta V gene segment behaved as functional or pseudogenic, an earlier analysis of some 600 of the donors relied on high-throughput TCR beta sequencing. Alongside the repertoire data, information on donor age, sex, ethnicity and CMV serostatus was compiled. In a later genetic analysis, genome-wide SNP genotypes for about 65% of the 666 donors were used, and that subset was treated as a discovery cohort. All discovery cohort repertoires had been generated using a single sequencing platform. Class I and class II HLA loci were covered by the typing at four-digit resolution. Typing coverage varied by locus: 629-630 donors for A, B, C, DRB1 and DQB1; roughly 510 for DQA1; some 610 for DPA1; roughly 450 for DPB1. A few DR-DQ haplotypes were treated as single units for association and clustering because of strong linkage in the cohort. Among over 350 genotyped donors of the cohort, an average of roughly 240,000 unique TCR beta nucleotide sequences were sequenced per donor, 15% to 20% of them non-productive. On the study overall, not on this receptor specifically: The authors suggested that the approach could potentially be generalized to other disease states and immunological phenotypes. According to a later genetic analysis, donors in an Asian-associated ancestry cluster had fewer N-insertions in productive TCRs than the roughly 660-donor mean. Correlated functional status among segregating V segments might be attributable to linkage disequilibrium, but an unknown experimental factor could not be ruled out. In an earlier analysis of around 500 of the donors, most TCR beta V segments appeared in productive rearrangements about 87% or about 30% of the time, broadly matching IMGT annotations. A later analysis found that HLA-associated TCR beta chains were more clonally expanded and had lower generation probabilities than equally common non-associated chains. The only immune exposure information available for the cohort was CMV serostatus. The classifier was reported to diagnose cytomegalovirus status with high specificity and sensitivity in both the original cohort and the validation cohort. A few of the identified cytomegalovirus-associated TCR beta chains were confirmed in vitro to be specific for cytomegalovirus antigens. The 87-base-pair reads could not distinguish some IMGT-functional V segments, including TRBV6-2 and TRBV6-3, so those segments were excluded. This cohort had only TCR beta chains sequenced, and the lack of alpha or paired-chain data limited which features could be detected. Most TCR sequences were observed very rarely across donors, whereas some public TCRs were present in many individuals. Assigning TCR associations to individual alleles was difficult when HLA alleles, especially DR and DQ, strongly co-occurred. An association between a missense DCLRE1C variant and V-gene and J-gene trimming of TCR beta chains was found in a later genetic analysis and replicated in an independent cohort. Because some donors lacked HLA typing at each locus, the association tests relied only on the typed subset. According to a later analysis, most CMV-associated TCR beta chains appeared to be HLA-restricted, and the HLA associations seemed to be driven largely by CMV exposure. The study gave a list of 150 to 200 TCR beta chains associated with cytomegalovirus. In a later analysis, about 16,000 TCR beta sequences were associated with specific HLA alleles at a false discovery rate of 0.05. The sequencing pipeline was judged likely to have produced a cluster of highly shared sequence variants as a technical artifact. Because counts were too low, around 18 rarely observed V segments, including chromosome 9 orphons, were left out of the earlier analysis of a few hundred of the donors. Sequencing depth was assumed to be roughly uniform across donors in the presence/absence analyses, though that assumption may not hold. A further reported finding was that TCR beta sequences accurately predicted the HLA-A and HLA-B alleles for most subjects in the first cohort. In a later analysis, TCR association rates were found to vary across HLA loci, with the most associated TCRs seen for DRB1 alleles and the fewest for HLA-C alleles. In a later analysis, several top co-occurrence clusters were reported to appear linked to parvovirus B19, influenza, CMV and Epstein-Barr virus.

The CDR1 and CDR2 encoded by the germline V gene are MDHEN and SYDVKM. The germline ends are 5 bases apart after V is trimmed by 3 bases and J by 6 bases. The CDR3 covers 11 residues, taking in both the cysteine and the phenylalanine. Just the 33-base CDR3 DNA is kept, in frame starting at base 1. The cohort consisted of more than 650 healthy bone marrow donors. All cohort members were sampled while nominally healthy, although unrecorded immune exposures were likely present. The donor tested CMV seronegative and was one of the 352 seronegative cohort members. A peripheral blood sample was provided by each donor, and peripheral blood mononuclear cells were used for TCR beta sequencing. Genomic DNA extraction from the blood cell samples was performed with the Qiagen DNeasy Blood Extraction Kit. The library was prepared using the immunoSEQ multiplex PCR assay. For the multiplex PCR, a mixture combining 60 forward primers for TCR Vbeta segments and 13 reverse primers for TCR Jbeta segments was used. Amplification of the CDR3 region of rearranged TCR beta genes was performed with a multiplex PCR assay on genomic DNA. The Illumina HiSeq System was used to sequence the amplified TCR beta libraries as 87-base-pair reads. Regarding the original processing steps: A later analysis counted approximately 76 million unique TCR beta chains across the 690 or so repertoires, and 10 million to 11 million of these chains were shared by at least two donors. Raw reads were error-corrected and collapsed into unique sequences with a nearest-neighbor algorithm that merged closely related sequences to remove PCR and sequencing errors. Alignment of CDR3 sequences to IMGT reference sequences was used to assign V, D and J gene segments. For a sequence to be retained, a match of at least six nucleotides to both a V gene segment and a J gene segment was required. Rearrangements were classified as productive when the CDR3 lacked stop codons and remained in frame with V and J, and all other rearrangements were classified as non-productive. Following IMGT convention, CDR3 was defined as the stretch from the second conserved V-encoded cysteine up to the conserved J-encoded phenylalanine. Sequences without an unambiguous match to a single V gene segment were excluded from the earlier analysis of a few hundred of the donors. An earlier analysis of some 500 of the donors classified V segments as functional when productive rearrangements were above 56.7% and as segregating when the standard deviation between donors was above 5%. A statistical classification framework was developed to diagnose cytomegalovirus status using the catalog of TCR beta chain sequences. V and J gene assignment, in a later analysis, came from comparing TCR nucleotide sequences with IMGT/GENE-DB human TR gene sequences. In a later analysis, CDR3 sequences and most-parsimonious VDJ recombination scenarios were assigned using the TCRdist pipeline. In a later analysis, each TCR beta chain was defined by its CDR3 amino acid sequence together with its V-gene family, and reads without a unique V-gene family were excluded. To address suspected cross-contamination and a sequencing artifact, a later analysis removed 592 highly shared, low-generation-probability nucleotide sequences. For each public chain, a later analysis derived a clonal expansion index from normalized ranks of inferred template counts within each repertoire. In a later analysis, generation probabilities were computed with a VDJ recombination model fitted to out-of-frame rearrangements, and the resulting probabilities were checked against IGoR. A later analysis scored TCR-TCR, TCR-HLA and TCR-CMV co-occurrence with hypergeometric tests, applying a repertoire-size bias correction to TCR pairs. To estimate false discovery rates, a later analysis permuted the HLA or CMV assignments 20 times. In a later analysis, co-occurring TCRs were grouped using DBSCAN, and TCRdist sequence similarity was added for clustering within HLA-allele-positive subsets. For co-occurrence clustering, repertoires with fewer than 30,000 or more than 120,000 public chains were excluded, along with four or five repertoires with anomalous nucleotide sharing. In its TCRdb copy, this immuneACCESS table keeps in-frame sequences only and misses some clones. Where compared with another copy, unresolved V genes explain less than half of these, and the others have no known cause. The V and J calls and clone size were taken over from that table, and D and trimming were inferred from the DNA. This sample's records show over 55,000 clones. The biggest ten clones account for about 16% of the sample.

Rearrangement joined TRBV28 to TRBJ1-1; the D gene assignment is ambiguous. Sequencing was performed on PBMCs. This TCR came from a boy aged 10-17 years in good health and CMV-seronegative. In nucleotide form, the sequence is TGTGCCAGCAGTTTTAGCGCTGAAGCTTTCTTT. The encoded protein is CASSFSAEAFF.